Below, 32 T cell receptor beta chains from the same sample are listed, as sequenced in a study of blood T cell repertoires in COVID-19. The method was immunoSEQ multiplex PCR; TCRdb's version includes in-frame clones alone and lacks a portion of them. The repertoire has some 200,000 clones, around 82% of them found once; the top ten carry approximately 10%. Sequencing input: PBMCs or T cells enriched from blood (not recorded which). All receptors derive from a man in his forties who had recovered from COVID-19.

This clone appeared a few times. Relative to the germline gene, one junction end is altered; a read error may explain this. The chain employs TRBV27 and TRBJ1-6; a weak D match, TRBD1 (6 bases). Germline V gene sequence: CDR1 MNHEY, CDR2 SMNVEV (reference sequence). The CDR3 is 17 amino acids. CDR3 sequence: CASSLTPRTAFNSPLHF. CDR3 bases: TGTGCCAGCAGTCTAACCCCTCGGACAGCCTTCAATTCACCCCTCCATTTT.

V and J are TRBV5-1 and TRBJ1-1, with 10 bases fitting TRBD1. After removal of 0 bases from V and 4 bases from J, the junction contained 3 bases not matched to a gene. Per the germline V gene, CDR1 is SGHRS and CDR2 is YFSETQ. The CDR3 sequence is 15 residues long. The CDR3, as DNA: TGCGCCAGCAGCTTGGGGACAGGGGGGTTCACTGAAGCTTTCTTT. This encodes CASSLGTGGFTEAFF.

The chain is built from TRBV9 and TRBJ2-2, with 9 bases fitting TRBD2. The germline V gene has CDR1 SGDLS and CDR2 YYNGEE. The CDR3 is 16 residues long. V shed 4 bases, J shed 1 base, and the junction held 5 bases outside the gene matches. The CDR3 loop is CASSPRLAVNTGELFF. CDR3 in DNA: TGTGCCAGCAGCCCACGACTAGCGGTGAACACCGGGGAGCTGTTTTTT.

The chain couples TRBV10-3 to TRBJ1-3; no clear D gene. This CDR3 comprises 15 residues. Deletions cut 8 bases from V and 1 base from J, with 15 bases between. Germline-derived CDR1 and CDR2 are ENHRY and SYGVKD. The CDR3 region is CAIYDGRRSGNTIYF. CDR3 coding DNA: TGTGCCATCTACGACGGCCGGAGGTCTGGAAACACCATATATTTT.

With respect to this clone: The same CDR3 is also encoded by other DNA sequences in this sample. The J gene is TRBJ2-1, the V gene TRBV3-1 (or the pseudogene TRBV3-2); no firm D call. The CDR3 runs to 11 residues. The germline CDR1 and CDR2 sequences are LGHDT and YNNKEL (reference sequence). V was pared by 6 bases and J by 4 bases, with 4 bases between. CDR3 sequence: CASSLYNEQFF. The CDR3 DNA is TGTGCCAGCAGTCTATACAATGAGCAGTTCTTC.

This clone came up a few times. The V and J genes are TRBV5-5 and TRBJ1-1; D perhaps matches TRBD1 (6 bases). Trimming removed 1 base from V and 5 bases from J, with 9 bases in between. CDR3 length: 13 residues. Germline CDR1 reads SGHKS; CDR2 reads YYEKEE (reference sequence). The CDR3 loop is CASSLTGKTEAFF. CDR3 coding DNA: TGTGCCAGCAGCTTGACAGGGAAGACTGAAGCTTTCTTT.

This chain uses TRBV30 with TRBJ1-2; TRBD1 is a possible D gene (5 bases). The V end was cut by 4 bases, the J end by 7 bases, with 13 bases between. CDR3 size: 12 residues. The germline V gene encodes CDR1 GTSNPN and CDR2 SVGIG (reference sequence). Here the CDR3 DNA reads TGTGCCTGGACCAACGGGGGGAGTGGCTACACCTTC. Its translation: CAWTNGGSGYTF.

The CDR3 bases are TGTGCCAGCAGTTCCCGAGAGCGGACGAACACCGGGGAGCTGTTTTTT. It encodes CASSSRERTNTGELFF. The chain uses TRBV2 and TRBJ2-2; weak D call: TRBD2 (5 bases). The CDR3 totals 16 residues. V was shortened by 5 bases and J by 0 bases, with 13 bases between the two germline ends. The V gene's germline CDR1 is SNHLY and CDR2 FYNNEI. The whole variable domain, filled in from reference TRBV2 and TRBJ2-2, reads EPEVTQTPSHQVTQMGQEVILRCVPISNHLYFYWYRQILGQKVEFLVSFYNNEISEKSEIFDDQFSVERPDGSNFTLKIRSTKLEDSAMYFCASSSRERTNTGELFFGEGSRLTVL.

J is TRBJ1-1 and V is TRBV7-8; D ambiguous. This CDR3 comprises 16 residues. Trimming stripped 5 bases from V and 5 bases from J, with 21 bases between. Per the germline V gene, CDR1 is SGHVS and CDR2 is FQNEAQ. CDR3 sequence: CASSPTGGRRFTEAFF. CDR3 coding DNA: TGTGCCAGCAGCCCCACCGGAGGACGGAGGTTTACTGAAGCTTTCTTT. Full variable domain (outside the CDR3, taken from reference TRBV7-8 and TRBJ1-1): GAGVSQSPRYKVAKRGQDVALRCDPISGHVSLFWYQQALGQGPEFLTYFQNEAQLDKSGLPSDRFFAERPEGSVSTLKIQRTQQEDSAVYLCASSPTGGRRFTEAFFGQGTRLTVV.

The chain has TRBV5-1 and TRBJ2-3; 14 bases match TRBD2. The CDR3 is 15 residues long. CDR1 is SGHRS and CDR2 is YFSETQ in the germline V gene. The junction had 3 bases not matched to a gene; V was cut back by 4 bases and J by 5 bases. The CDR3 protein is CASSMGLAGVDTQYF. The CDR3 DNA reads TGCGCCAGCAGCATGGGACTAGCGGGAGTAGATACGCAGTATTTT.

This clone occurred once. This chain links TRBV18 with TRBJ1-1; TRBD1 matches 7 bases. This CDR3 region has 16 residues. In germline, CDR1 is KGHSH, CDR2 LQKENI. After removal of 1 base from V and 3 bases from J, the junction contained 8 bases not matched to a gene. CDR3 coding DNA: TGTGCCAGCTCACCACAGGCCCCGACAGGGTACACTGAAGCTTTCTTT. Encoded protein: CASSPQAPTGYTEAFF.

This rearrangement joins TRBV7-9 to TRBJ1-4; D may be TRBD1 (6 bases). Germline V gene data show CDR1 as SEHNR and CDR2 as FQNEAQ (reference sequence). V gave up 5 bases and J gave up 8 bases, with 18 bases separating them. The CDR3 runs 15 residues. Here the CDR3 DNA reads TGTGCCAGCAGCCCGACAGGCTCCGTAGGGGAAAAACTGTTTTTT. It codes for CASSPTGSVGEKLFF.

The chain has TRBV5-6 and TRBJ2-3; TRBD1 aligns across 9 bases. This CDR3 has 16 residues. Germline loops: CDR1 SGHDT, CDR2 YYEEEE. V shed 4 bases and J 5 bases; nucleotides not matched to a gene: 11. This chain's CDR3 is CASSHSGTGYGDTQYF. The DNA of the CDR3 is TGTGCCAGCAGCCACTCCGGGACAGGGTACGGAGATACGCAGTATTTT.

The chain carries TRBV30 and TRBJ1-2; D uncertain. CDR1 GTSNPN and CDR2 SVGIG come from the germline V gene (reference sequence). Between the trimmed V and J ends, which lost 2 bases and 5 bases, there was a span of 6 bases. The CDR3 contains 11 residues. For the CDR3, the DNA is TGTGCCTGGAGTAAGGAGTATGGCTACACCTTC. Amino acid sequence: CAWSKEYGYTF.

The CDR3 DNA is TGTGCCAGTAGACCAAAGACGGGACAGTTCATGAACACTGAAGCTTTCTTT. Residues: CASRPKTGQFMNTEAFF. This chain links TRBV19 with TRBJ1-1; 7 nucleotides align to TRBD1. This CDR3 spans 17 amino acids. The trim removed 6 bases at V and 0 bases at J, leaving 13 bases unmatched. CDR1 is LNHDA and CDR2 is SQIVND in the germline V gene (reference sequence).

The chain employs TRBV9 and TRBJ1-1; no clear D gene. Germline V lookup: CDR1 SGDLS, CDR2 YYNGEE. Between the trimmed V and J ends, which lost 3 bases and 4 bases, there was a span of 13 bases. The length of the CDR3 is 14 residues. Written as DNA, the CDR3 is TGTGCCAGCAGCGCCCATACAGAGGGCACTGAAGCTTTCTTT. Translated: CASSAHTEGTEAFF.

This clone appeared a few times. The chain links TRBV5-5 to TRBJ1-2, with a weak D call TRBD1 (5 bases). Germline V gene sequence: CDR1 SGHKS, CDR2 YYEKEE (reference sequence). With 3 bases removed from V and 4 bases from J, the gap between germline ends came to 13 bases. CDR3 size: 14 residues. In DNA, the CDR3 is TGTGCCAGCAGCTCGGGGGGGTTAGTCTATGGCTACACCTTC. Translation gives CASSSGGLVYGYTF.

The rearrangement links TRBV9 to TRBJ2-1, with D possibly being TRBD1 (6 bases). Germline CDR1 and CDR2: SGDLS and YYNGEE. V was trimmed by 3 bases and J by 0 bases, leaving 13 bases between them. This CDR3 is 16 amino acids long. CDR3 coding DNA: TGTGCCAGCAGCGCCATGGGGGCTAGCTCCTACAATGAGCAGTTCTTC. Its translation is CASSAMGASSYNEQFF.

This rearrangement joins TRBV9 to TRBJ2-7, with TRBD1 identical over 11 bases. The ends lost 4 bases at V and 0 bases at J; junction bases unmatched: 6. This CDR3 is 16 amino acids long. Germline CDR1 SGDLS, CDR2 YYNGEE. Written as DNA, the CDR3 is TGTGCCAGCAGCCCAAGAGGGACAGGGGGCTCCTACGAGCAGTACTTC. Protein: CASSPRGTGGSYEQYF.

The genes are TRBV2 and TRBJ1-5; 7 bases are a match to TRBD1. The CDR3 is 12 residues long. After removal of 10 bases from V and 5 bases from J, the junction contained 5 bases not matched to a gene. Per germline, CDR1 SNHLY and CDR2 FYNNEI. The CDR3 DNA is TGTGCCACCTCAACAGGGGATCAGCCCCAGCATTTT. Amino acid sequence: CATSTGDQPQHF.

This chain links TRBV4-2 with TRBJ2-6; 8 nucleotides align to TRBD1. This CDR3 contains 19 residues. From germline, CDR1 is LGHNA and CDR2 YNFKEQ. J was trimmed by 1 base and V by 1 base; bases with no gene match: 9. This CDR3 reads CASSQVVTGVGSGANVLTF. Here the CDR3 DNA reads TGTGCCAGCAGCCAAGTGGTGACAGGGGTGGGGTCTGGGGCCAACGTCCTGACTTTC.

This chain links TRBV7-2 with TRBJ1-5; D call uncertain. The CDR3 totals 13 residues. In germline, CDR1 is SGHTA, CDR2 FQGNSA. The V end was cut by 1 base, the J end by 7 bases, with 8 bases between. In DNA, the CDR3 is TGTGCCAGCAGCTTAGGTCAGAGGCAGCCCCAGCATTTT. Amino acids: CASSLGQRQPQHF. Full variable domain (remainder filled in from reference TRBV7-2 and TRBJ1-5): GAGVSQSPSNKVTEKGKDVELRCDPISGHTALYWYRQSLGQGLEFLIYFQGNSAPDKSGLPSDRFSAERTGGSVSTLTIQRTQQEDSAVYLCASSLGQRQPQHFGDGTRLSIL.

This clone has only a few counts. The chain has TRBV19 and TRBJ1-4; D remains ambiguous. Per germline, CDR1 LNHDA and CDR2 SQIVND (reference sequence). Trimming cost V 8 bases and J 6 bases, with 4 bases left between them. CDR3 length: 10 residues. The CDR3 protein is CASSYEKLFF. In DNA form, the CDR3 reads TGTGCCAGTTCATATGAAAAACTGTTTTTT.

The chain joins TRBV4-3 to TRBJ1-3; no clear D gene. In germline, CDR1 is LGHNA, CDR2 YSLEER. This CDR3 region has 15 residues. Trimming removed 1 base from V and 2 bases from J, with 9 bases in between. The CDR3 DNA reads TGCGCCAGCAGCCAAGGTACAGTTGCTGGAAACACCATATATTTT. This encodes CASSQGTVAGNTIYF.

This chain joins TRBV2 and TRBJ1-1, with 7 bases that match TRBD1. This CDR3 spans 13 amino acids. The germline V gene has CDR1 SNHLY and CDR2 FYNNEI. With V trimmed by 7 bases and J by 8 bases, 10 bases remained unmatched. CDR3 region: CASMGYRGVEAFF. CDR3 DNA sequence: TGTGCCAGCATGGGCTACAGGGGAGTAGAAGCTTTCTTT.

The chain joins TRBV29-1 to TRBJ2-7, with 8 bases identical to TRBD2. The trim removed 6 bases at V and 0 bases at J, leaving 13 bases unmatched. This CDR3 spans 16 amino acids. Germline CDR1 and CDR2: SQVTM and ANQGSEA. The CDR3 loop is CSVRAGVNSPSYEQYF. The CDR3 nucleotides read TGCAGCGTACGAGCGGGAGTGAACTCTCCCTCCTACGAGCAGTACTTC.

This clone was detected a few times. This chain uses TRBV27 with TRBJ2-1, with 13 bases fitting TRBD2. Germline assignment: CDR1 MNHEY and CDR2 SMNVEV (reference sequence). J gave up 10 bases and V 5 bases, and 20 bases lay outside the gene matches. This CDR3 region has 19 residues. The CDR3, as DNA: TGTGCCAGCAGTACAGGACAGGGGCGACTAGCGGGAGGCCTTGGGGAGCAGTTCTTC. Its protein product is CASSTGQGRLAGGLGEQFF.

This clone was counted only a few times. The gene calls are TRBV18 and TRBJ1-3; D is perhaps TRBD1 (6 bases). Germline V lookup: CDR1 KGHSH, CDR2 LQKENI. The V end was cut by 6 bases, the J end by 0 bases, with 18 bases between. The CDR3 length is 17 residues. CDR3 in DNA: TGTGCCAGCTCGCTCGGGGGGCCAGGGAGCTCTGGAAACACCATATATTTT. This codes for CASSLGGPGSSGNTIYF. Combining the CDR3 with reference TRBV18 and TRBJ1-3 gives the whole variable domain NAGVMQNPRHLVRRRGQEARLRCSPMKGHSHVYWYRQLPEEGLKFMVYLQKENIIDESGMPKERFSAEFPKEGPSILRIQQVVRGDSAAYFCASSLGGPGSSGNTIYFGEGSWLTVV.

This chain uses TRBV2 with TRBJ1-5, with 11 bases that match TRBD1. The trim removed 5 bases at V and 4 bases at J, leaving 4 bases unmatched. The CDR3 consists of 15 residues. The germline CDR1 and CDR2 sequences are SNHLY and FYNNEI. CDR3 DNA: TGTGCCAGCAGTACCGGGACAGGGGGAAATCAGCCCCAGCATTTT. Translation: CASSTGTGGNQPQHF.

This clone was found a few times. The chain links TRBV4-1 to TRBJ2-2; 14 bases fit TRBD2. There are 19 residues in the CDR3. Losses at the gene ends were 4 bases for V and 4 bases for J; bases not matched to a gene: 11. Germline values: CDR1 MGHRA, CDR2 YSYEKL. The CDR3 bases are TGCGCCAGCAGCCTGGGGACTAGCGGGAGAATAACGGGCACCGGGGAGCTGTTTTTT. This translates into CASSLGTSGRITGTGELFF.

V usage is TRBV10-3 and J usage is TRBJ1-5, with D perhaps matching TRBD1 (6 bases). The germline CDR1 and CDR2 sequences are ENHRY and SYGVKD. The CDR3 is 15 residues long. Trimming cost V 0 bases and J 6 bases, with 12 bases left between them. CDR3: CAISESAGGFQPQHF. In DNA form, the CDR3 reads TGTGCCATCAGTGAGTCGGCGGGGGGCTTTCAGCCCCAGCATTTT.

The chain carries TRBV7-3 and TRBJ2-2, with TRBD2 identical over 14 bases. The trim removed 4 bases at V and 7 bases at J, leaving 11 bases unmatched. The CDR3 loop spans 18 amino acids. Germline V gene sequence: CDR1 SGHTA, CDR2 FQGTGA. CDR3 DNA sequence: TGTGCCAGCAGCTCCGTCCCGGGACTAGCGGGAGATCACGGGGAGCTGTTTTTT. It specifies CASSSVPGLAGDHGELFF. Drawing the rest from reference TRBV7-3 and TRBJ2-2, the complete variable domain is GAGVSQTPSNKVTEKGKYVELRCDPISGHTALYWYRQSLGQGPEFLIYFQGTGAADDSGLPNDRFFAVRPEGSVSTLKIQRTERGDSAVYLCASSSVPGLAGDHGELFFGEGSRLTVL.